Listed here are 10 T cell receptor beta chains from one sample, sequenced in a study of tissue T cells after allogeneic stem cell transplantation. Sequenced by immunoSEQ multiplex PCR; TCRdb stores in-frame clones only, minus some. The table records more than 1,500 clones, about 82% of them present only once. Source: liver tissue, taken at autopsy. These receptors all come from a male patient older than 55 with steroid-refractory graft-versus-host disease after an allogeneic stem cell transplant. A subset of T cells may come from the graft donor.

The gene calls are TRBV5-1 and TRBJ1-2; unclear D gene. Germline CDR1 is SGHRS and CDR2 is YFSETQ. This CDR3 region has 11 residues. Trimming took off 2 bases at V and 8 bases at J, with 7 bases between the two ends. CDR3 sequence (DNA): TGCGCCAGCAGCTTATTTTGGGGCTACACCTTC. Its protein is CASSLFWGYTF.

The chain is built from TRBV11-3 and TRBJ1-1; the D is unclear. The CDR3 has 14 amino acids. V was shortened by 4 bases and J by 3 bases, with 12 bases between the two germline ends. The germline gives CDR1 SGHNT, CDR2 YENEEA. CDR3 DNA: TGTGCCAGCAGCTCGGGAGATGGGGACACTGAAGCTTTCTTT. It yields the protein CASSSGDGDTEAFF.

The rearrangement links TRBV19 to TRBJ2-5, with D possibly being TRBD2 (7 bases). CDR1 LNHDA and CDR2 SQIVND come from the germline V gene (reference sequence). The V end was cut by 1 base, the J end by 4 bases, with 16 bases between. The CDR3 runs to 16 residues. For the CDR3, the DNA is TGTGCCAGTAGTATAGGTGGGGGGGCTTTTCTAGAGACCCAGTACTTC. It specifies CASSIGGGAFLETQYF. The variable domain in full, completed from reference TRBV19 and TRBJ2-5, reads DGGITQSPKYLFRKEGQNVTLSCEQNLNHDAMYWYRQDPGQGLRLIYYSQIVNDFQKGDIAEGYSVSREKKESFPLTVTSAQKNPTAFYLCASSIGGGAFLETQYFGPGTRLLVL.

As to this clone: The identical CDR3 is also encoded by other nucleotide sequences in the sample. DNA for the CDR3: TGTGCCAGCAGTGAAGCTGCGGGGGGGCCCGGGGAGCTGTTTTTT. It codes for CASSEAAGGPGELFF. The rearrangement links TRBV6-1 to TRBJ2-2, with 9 bases lining up with TRBD2. This CDR3 contains 15 residues. The junction had 2 bases not matched to a gene; V was cut back by 0 bases and J by 6 bases. CDR1 is MNHNS, CDR2 SASEGT, per germline.

The rearrangement links TRBV5-6 to TRBJ1-1; a possible D gene is TRBD1 (6 bases). Trimming removed 0 bases at V and 1 base at J, with 13 bases between. The length of the CDR3 is 16 residues. Per germline, CDR1 SGHDT and CDR2 YYEEEE. The CDR3 coding sequence is TGTGCCAGCAGCTTGGCCAGCAAACAGGGGAACACTGAAGCTTTCTTT. It translates to CASSLASKQGNTEAFF.

The CDR3 sequence is CASSLSTGLGATDQPQHF. CDR3 bases: TGTGCCAGCAGTCTCTCGACAGGGTTAGGTGCAACCGATCAGCCCCAGCATTTT. V usage is TRBV28 and J usage is TRBJ1-5; TRBD1 matches at 7 bases. The germline gives CDR1 MDHEN, CDR2 SYDVKM. This CDR3 is 18 amino acids long. V trimming: 5 bases; J trimming: 5 bases; junction bases outside the gene matches: 18.

The J gene is TRBJ1-6, the V gene TRBV7-5. TRBV7-5 is a documented pseudogene. CDR3 length: 12 amino acids. CDR3 in amino acids: CVRSRSDSPLHF. CDR3 DNA: TGTGTCAGAAGCCGTAGTGATTCACCCCTCCACTTT.

The chain joins TRBV5-7 to TRBJ1-2, with D possibly matching TRBD1 (5 bases). TRBV5-7 is flagged as an ORF with uncertain function. The CDR3 extends over 11 amino acids. The V end lost 1 base, the J end lost 8 bases, and 6 bases lay between the germline ends. The CDR3 protein is CASSLQGGYTF. CDR3 DNA: TGTGCCAGCAGCTTGCAGGGAGGCTACACCTTC.

A note on this clone: One end of the junction varies from germline; a read error may be responsible. CDR3 DNA sequence: TGTGCCAGCAGCCAGCGTCGGACAGAGCCTTTC. It yields the protein CASSQRRTEPF. The chain is built from TRBV6-5 and TRBJ1-2, with D maybe TRBD1 (6 bases). The CDR3 covers 11 residues. In germline, CDR1 is MNHEY, CDR2 SVGAGI.

In this sample, this clone turned up once. V gene TRBV19 combines with J gene TRBJ2-7, with TRBD1 matching 7 bases. Germline CDR1 reads LNHDA; CDR2 reads SQIVND (reference sequence). This CDR3 region has 13 residues. V shed 7 bases, J shed 4 bases, and the junction held 7 bases outside the gene matches. The CDR3 sequence is CASKLTGEYEQYF. In nucleotides, the CDR3 is TGTGCCAGTAAACTCACAGGGGAGTACGAGCAGTACTTC.